This record covers a single T cell receptor beta chain. Compared with germline, one end of the junction differs, possibly owing to a read error. The data stem from a study of T cells in Graves' hyperthyroidism and ophthalmopathy. The CDR3 regions of TCR beta were amplified from RNA transcripts. The HTBI primer set drove a first-round RT-PCR of the TCR CDR3. Via MiXCR, TCRdb re-called the multiplex PCR reads, giving one row per CDR3 protein. The top ten hold less than 55% of the sample, which has hundreds of thousands of distinct CDR3 sequences, about 20% seen once. This CDR3 comprises 16 residues. J is TRBJ2-2 and V is TRBV12-3 or TRBV12-4, with 8 bases lining up with TRBD2. The material sequenced was blood. This sequence was found in a man aged 40-50 years with Graves' ophthalmopathy. CDR3 in DNA: TGTGCCAGCAGCGCGGGCGTCTGGACAAGTAGCGGGGAGCCGTTTTTT. Translation gives CASSAGVWTSSGEPFF.